A single T cell receptor (beta chain) is shown here with its context. Its matching antigen is unknown. From the reads, TCRdb called clonotypes with MiXCR, one entry per CDR3 protein. In the table there are some 940,000 distinct CDR3 sequences, around 30% of which are singletons. The sample comes from a study of T cell repertoires in cytomegalovirus infection. Study background: Indications came from public TCR beta signatures; they pointed to CMV infection and to a matching HLA type.

Trimming at V came to 4 bases and at J to 7 bases, leaving 7 bases not matched to a gene. Per germline, CDR1 MDHEN and CDR2 SYDVKM. The CDR3 is 16 residues long. The sequencing here drew on cultured CD8+ T cells from PBMCs, taken from culture after CMV antigen stimulation. The clonotype originates from a human donor in good health (CMV status not recorded). Some clones in this sample may be carry-over from other donors' samples. The chain employs TRBV28 and TRBJ2-2; 12 bases fit TRBD1. CDR3 protein: CASSSRDRGLGGELFF. Written as DNA, the CDR3 is TGTGCCAGCAGTTCCCGGGACAGGGGGCTGGGCGGGGAGCTGTTTTTT.